The clone carrying this TCR beta chain is a singleton in its sample. Antigen: not known. These data belong to a study of T cell responses to AZD1222 COVID-19 vaccine. Study as a whole: Second-dose intervals of approximately 4 or approximately 12 weeks were pooled. Regarding the study as a whole: In the spike-specific TCR repertoire, nearly half reportedly target unmutated variant regions.

The method was immunoSEQ multiplex PCR; TCRdb's version includes in-frame clones alone and lacks a portion of them. The table shows approximately 82,000 clones, with more than 90% occurring only once. The CDR3 length is 16 residues. Germline CDR1 is MNHEY and CDR2 is SVGEGT. V lost 2 bases, J lost 5 bases, and 17 bases lay in between. The source is an adult in good health. The source material was peripheral blood, sampled on day 0 of AZD1222 vaccination. V and J are TRBV6-2 or TRBV6-3 and TRBJ2-3; the D gene could be TRBD1 or TRBD2 (5 bases each). This CDR3 reads CASSYPGDPVVDTQYF. The DNA of the CDR3 is TGTGCCAGCAGTTACCCCGGGGACCCAGTAGTAGATACGCAGTATTTT.